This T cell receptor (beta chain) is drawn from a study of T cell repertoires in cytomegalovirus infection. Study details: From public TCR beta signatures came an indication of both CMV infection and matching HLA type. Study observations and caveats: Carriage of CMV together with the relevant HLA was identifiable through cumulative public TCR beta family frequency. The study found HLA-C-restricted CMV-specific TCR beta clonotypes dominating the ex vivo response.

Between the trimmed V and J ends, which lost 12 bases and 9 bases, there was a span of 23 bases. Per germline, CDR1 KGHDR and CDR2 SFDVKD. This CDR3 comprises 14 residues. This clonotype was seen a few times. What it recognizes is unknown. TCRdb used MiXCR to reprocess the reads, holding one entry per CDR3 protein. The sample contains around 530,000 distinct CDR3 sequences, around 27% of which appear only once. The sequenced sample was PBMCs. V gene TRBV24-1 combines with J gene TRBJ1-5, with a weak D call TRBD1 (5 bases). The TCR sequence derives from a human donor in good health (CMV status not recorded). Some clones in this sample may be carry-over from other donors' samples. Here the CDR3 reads CAPTGRDRHWPQHF. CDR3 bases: TGTGCCCCCACAGGACGGGACCGACATTGGCCCCAGCATTTT.